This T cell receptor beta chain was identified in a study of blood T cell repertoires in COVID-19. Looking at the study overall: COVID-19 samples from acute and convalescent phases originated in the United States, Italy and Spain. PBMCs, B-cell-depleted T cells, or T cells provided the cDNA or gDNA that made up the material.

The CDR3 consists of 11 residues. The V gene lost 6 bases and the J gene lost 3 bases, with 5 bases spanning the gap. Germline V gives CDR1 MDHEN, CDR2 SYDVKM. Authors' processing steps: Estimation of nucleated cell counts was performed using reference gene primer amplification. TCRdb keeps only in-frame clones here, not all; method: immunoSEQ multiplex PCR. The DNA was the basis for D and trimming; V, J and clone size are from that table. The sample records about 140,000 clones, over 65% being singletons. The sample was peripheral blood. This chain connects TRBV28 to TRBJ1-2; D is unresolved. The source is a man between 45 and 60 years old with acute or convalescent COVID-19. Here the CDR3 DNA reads TGTGCCAGCAGCCCTGACTATGGCTACACCTTC. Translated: CASSPDYGYTF.